This T cell receptor (beta chain) was sequenced during a study of T cells in Graves' hyperthyroidism and ophthalmopathy. Amplification of TCR beta CDR3 regions was performed using RNA transcripts as template. An initial round of RT-PCR targeting the TCR CDR3 relied on the HTBI primer set. TCRdb re-called the multiplex PCR reads with MiXCR, one entry per CDR3 protein. The repertoire holds around 420,000 distinct CDR3 sequences, with 15% to 18% as singletons. This clonotype has at least ten counts. The CDR3 sequence is 14 residues long. Germline CDR1 reads SEHNR; CDR2 reads FQNEAQ (reference sequence). V dropped 4 bases and J dropped 3; count of bases not matched to a gene: 2.

The sample consisted of blood. The source of this sequence is a woman aged 18-29 years with Graves' hyperthyroidism. This sequence joins TRBV7-9 and TRBJ1-4; 7 bases are shared with TRBD1. CDR3 coding DNA: TGTGCCAGCAGCTGGGACAGATCTAATGAAAAACTGTTTTTT. This gives the protein CASSWDRSNEKLFF.